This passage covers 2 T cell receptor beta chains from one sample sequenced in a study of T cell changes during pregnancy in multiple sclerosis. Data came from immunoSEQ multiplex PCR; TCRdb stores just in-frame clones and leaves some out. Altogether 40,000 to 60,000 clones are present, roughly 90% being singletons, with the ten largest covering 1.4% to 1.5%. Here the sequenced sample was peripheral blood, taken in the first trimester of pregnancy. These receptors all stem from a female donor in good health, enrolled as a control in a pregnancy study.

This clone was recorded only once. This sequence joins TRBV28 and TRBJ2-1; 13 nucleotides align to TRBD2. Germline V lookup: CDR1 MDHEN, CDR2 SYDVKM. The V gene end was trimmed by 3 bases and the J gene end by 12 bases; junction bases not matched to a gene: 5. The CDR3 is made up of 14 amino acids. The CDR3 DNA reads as TGTGCCAGCAGTTTGCTGGGGACTAGCGGGGTGCAGTTCTTC. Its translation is CASSLLGTSGVQFF.

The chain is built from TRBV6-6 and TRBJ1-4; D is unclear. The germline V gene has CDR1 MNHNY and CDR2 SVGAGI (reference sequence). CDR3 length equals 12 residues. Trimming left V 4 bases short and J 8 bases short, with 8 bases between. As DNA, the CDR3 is TGTGCCAGCAGTTCTGGAGTAGAAAAACTGTTTTTT. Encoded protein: CASSSGVEKLFF.